What follows is one TCR beta chain and its context. Its antigen target is currently unknown. Per-nucleotide qualities are absent, and no much larger clonotype sits a single base away. At one collaborating source in Seattle, patients were enrolled during active infection and were followed longitudinally through the course of disease. Each collaborating institution followed its own protocols to collect whole blood in K2EDTA tubes. For TCRbeta analysis, collaborators shipped samples as frozen whole blood, isolated PBMCs, or DNA extracted from either of those sample types. The sample originates from a study of blood T cell repertoires in COVID-19 (TCRdb year 2020). In terms of the full investigation: Samples covering the acute and convalescent phases of COVID-19 were provided by collaborators in the United States, Italy and Spain. The prospective study material was composed of cDNA or gDNA derived from T cells, B-cell-depleted T cells, or PBMCs. Nearly every sample came with metadata listing a de-identified subject ID, COVID-19 status, age in years and sex. Where available, HLA class I and class II types were obtained from metadata supplied by the sample provider rather than from assay-based typing. The repertoires were released in a freely available public database intended as a resource for research on the immune response to SARS-CoV-2. Samples came from the ongoing ImmuneRACE study (first 160 participants) plus 1,254 subjects from 6 global collaborators. Deeply sampled blood TCRbeta repertoires from subjects exposed to, actively infected with, or recovered from COVID-19 were included in the dataset. General findings and caveats noted by the study authors: The amount of clinical and demographic metadata varied by source and participant and was provided uncurated.

Trimmed from V: 7 bases; trimmed from J: 4 bases; junction bases lacking a gene match: 20. Looking up the germline V gene yields CDR1 SQVTM and CDR2 ANQGSEA. The CDR3 goes from the cysteine to the phenylalanine over 18 residues. The read is trimmed to its CDR3 DNA, 54 bases read in frame from base 1. The immunoSEQ Assay, a bias-controlled multiplex PCR, was used to amplify TCRbeta CDR3 regions from genomic DNA. On the authors' methods: Within the assay, amplification of reference gene primers was used to estimate how many nucleated cells each sample contained. Sequence reads were collapsed and filtered to measure the absolute abundance of every unique TCRbeta CDR3 rearrangement. Productive Simpson clonality was computed per sample as the square root of Simpson's diversity index over productive rearrangements. The source is immuneACCESS, and TCRdb retained only in-frame sequences with V and J called. Part of the clones is not carried over; for the studies checked, unresolved V genes explain less than half of this, and the remainder is unexplained. The D gene and trimming were derived from the DNA, and the V and J assignments and clone size from that table. Recorded for this sample are 300,000 to 350,000 clones; around 90% of them occurred a single time. Less than 3.5% of the sample belongs to the ten largest clones.

Sequencing input: peripheral blood. This sequence uses TRBV29-1 and TRBJ2-1; TRBD1 aligns with 9 central bases. The TCR sequence derives from a woman aged 30 to 39 with COVID-19, enrolled during active disease. At the DNA level, the sequence is TGCAGCGCCCGTGGGACAGGGCGACCGGCGACGGTATACAATGAGCAGTTCTTC. It codes for CSARGTGRPATVYNEQFF.